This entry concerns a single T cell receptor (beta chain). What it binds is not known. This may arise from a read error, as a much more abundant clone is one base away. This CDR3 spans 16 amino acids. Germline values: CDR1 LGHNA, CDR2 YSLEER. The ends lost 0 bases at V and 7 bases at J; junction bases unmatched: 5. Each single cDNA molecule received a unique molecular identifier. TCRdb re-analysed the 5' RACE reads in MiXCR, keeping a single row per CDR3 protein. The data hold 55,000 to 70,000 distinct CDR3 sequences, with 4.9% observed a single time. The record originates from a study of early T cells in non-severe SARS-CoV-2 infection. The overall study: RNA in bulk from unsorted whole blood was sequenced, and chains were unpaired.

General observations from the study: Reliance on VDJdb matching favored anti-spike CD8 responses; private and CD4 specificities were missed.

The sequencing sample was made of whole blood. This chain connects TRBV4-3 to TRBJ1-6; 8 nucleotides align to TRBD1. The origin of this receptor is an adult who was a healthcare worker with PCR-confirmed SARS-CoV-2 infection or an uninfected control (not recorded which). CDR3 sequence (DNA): TGCGCCAGCAGCCAAGAAAGGACAGGGAGCAATTCACCCCTCCACTTT. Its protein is CASSQERTGSNSPLHF.